The sequence of this TCR beta chain was determined in a study of T-cell reconstitution after alpha-beta-depleted transplantation in children. The TCRbeta library incorporated unique molecular identifiers. A single record per CDR3 protein comes from TCRdb applying MiXCR to the PCR reads. The sample has around 400,000 distinct CDR3 sequences, around 21% seen once. There are many counts of this clonotype. Looked up from germline, CDR1 is SQVTM and CDR2 is ANQGSEA. Trimming stripped 7 bases from V and 3 bases from J, with 12 bases between. This CDR3 has 12 residues. The V and J genes are TRBV29-1 and TRBJ1-2, with D hard to call. The material was PBMCs from the stem cell graft donor, obtained from the stem cell graft. The TCR comes from a human donor who donated a stem cell graft to a child with acute myeloid leukemia. CDR3 nucleotides: TGCAGCGACGGGCCGGACCACTATGGCTACACCTTC. Translated: CSDGPDHYGYTF.